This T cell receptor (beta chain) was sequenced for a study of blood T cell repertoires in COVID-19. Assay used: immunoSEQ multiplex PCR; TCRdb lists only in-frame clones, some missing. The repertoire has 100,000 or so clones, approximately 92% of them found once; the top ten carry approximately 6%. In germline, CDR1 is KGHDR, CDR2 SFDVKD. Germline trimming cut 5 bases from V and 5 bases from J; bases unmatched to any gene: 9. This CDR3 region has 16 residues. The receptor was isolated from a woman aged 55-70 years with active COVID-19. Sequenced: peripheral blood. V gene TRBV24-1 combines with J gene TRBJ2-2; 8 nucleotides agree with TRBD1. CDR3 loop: CATSGTGTGKTGELFF. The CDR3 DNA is TGTGCCACCAGTGGTACCGGGACAGGAAAGACCGGGGAGCTGTTTTTT.